Included here is one T cell receptor beta chain sequence, with context. Its cognate antigen is unknown. The CDR3 has 15 amino acids. V was cut by 2 bases and J by 4 bases, with 12 bases left in between. The V gene's germline CDR1 is SGHRS and CDR2 YFSETQ. The PCR contained 60 Vbeta and 13 Jbeta primers. The repertoire was sequenced with immunoSEQ multiplex PCR; TCRdb's copy has only in-frame clones and lacks some. The sample holds some 130,000 clones, less than 80% seen once. This sample was included in a study of cytomegalovirus exposure and HLA in healthy donors. Background on the study: Across 350 to 500 genotyped donors, 81% landed in the Caucasian-associated ancestry cluster. Regarding the study as a whole: Follow-up analysis found HLA locus-dependent TCR association rates, highest for DRB1 and lowest for HLA-C. An analysis done earlier found most TCR beta V segments productive about 87% or about 30% of the time.

Nominally healthy donors were sampled, though unrecorded immune exposures were likely. Sequences were obtained from PBMCs. The TCR sequence derives from a man aged 40-49 years in good health and CMV-seropositive. J is TRBJ2-2 and V is TRBV5-1; the D gene is possibly TRBD2 (7 bases). The CDR3 DNA sequence: TGCGCCAGCAGCTTACGGGGGGCCGGCACCGGGGAGCTGTTTTTT. It encodes CASSLRGAGTGELFF.